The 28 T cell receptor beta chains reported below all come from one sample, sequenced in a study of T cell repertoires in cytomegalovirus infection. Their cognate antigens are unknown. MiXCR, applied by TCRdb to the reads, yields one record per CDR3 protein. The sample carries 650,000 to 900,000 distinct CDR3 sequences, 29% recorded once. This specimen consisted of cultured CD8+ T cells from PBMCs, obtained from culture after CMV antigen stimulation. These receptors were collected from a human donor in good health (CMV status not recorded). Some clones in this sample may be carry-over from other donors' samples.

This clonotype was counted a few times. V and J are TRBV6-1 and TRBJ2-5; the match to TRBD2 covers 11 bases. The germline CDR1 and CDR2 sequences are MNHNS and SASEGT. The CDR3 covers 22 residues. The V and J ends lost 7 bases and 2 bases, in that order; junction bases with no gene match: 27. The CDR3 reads CASNNLGGPVLLTSGAQETQYF. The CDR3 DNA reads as TGTGCCAGCAACAATCTGGGGGGCCCAGTCCTCTTGACTAGCGGGGCACAAGAGACCCAGTACTTC.

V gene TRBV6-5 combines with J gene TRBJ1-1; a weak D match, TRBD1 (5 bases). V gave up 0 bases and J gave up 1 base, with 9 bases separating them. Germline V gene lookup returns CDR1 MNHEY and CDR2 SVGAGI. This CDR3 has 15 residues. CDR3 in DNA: TGTGCCAGCAGTTACTCCAGGGCACCGAACACTGAAGCTTTCTTT. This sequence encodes CASSYSRAPNTEAFF.

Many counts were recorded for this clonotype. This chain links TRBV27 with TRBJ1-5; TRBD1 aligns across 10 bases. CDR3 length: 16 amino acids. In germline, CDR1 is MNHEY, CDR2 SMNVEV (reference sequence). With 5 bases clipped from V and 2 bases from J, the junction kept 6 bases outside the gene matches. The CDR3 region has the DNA TGTGCCAGCAGTCCTCGGGGGACAGGGGGCAATCAGCCCCAGCATTTT. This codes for CASSPRGTGGNQPQHF.

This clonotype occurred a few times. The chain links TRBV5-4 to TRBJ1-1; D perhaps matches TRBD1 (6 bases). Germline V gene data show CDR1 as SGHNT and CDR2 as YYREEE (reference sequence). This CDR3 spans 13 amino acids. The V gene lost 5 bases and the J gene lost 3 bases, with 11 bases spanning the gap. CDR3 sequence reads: CASRAGEHTEAFF. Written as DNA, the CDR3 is TGTGCCAGCAGGGCAGGGGAACACACTGAAGCTTTCTTT.

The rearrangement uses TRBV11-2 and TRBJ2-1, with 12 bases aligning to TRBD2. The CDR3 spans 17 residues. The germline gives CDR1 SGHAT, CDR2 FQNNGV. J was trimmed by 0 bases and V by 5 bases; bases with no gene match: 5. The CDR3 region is CASSTGLAGSSYNEQFF. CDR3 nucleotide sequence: TGTGCCAGCAGCACAGGACTAGCGGGGAGCTCCTACAATGAGCAGTTCTTC.

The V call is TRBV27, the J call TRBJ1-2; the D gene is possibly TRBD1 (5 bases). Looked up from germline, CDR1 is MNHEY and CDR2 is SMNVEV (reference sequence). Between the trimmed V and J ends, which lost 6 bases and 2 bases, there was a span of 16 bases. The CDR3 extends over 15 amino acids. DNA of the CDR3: TGTGCCAGCAGCCGAACCCCCGGGGGGAACTATGGCTACACCTTC. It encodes CASSRTPGGNYGYTF.

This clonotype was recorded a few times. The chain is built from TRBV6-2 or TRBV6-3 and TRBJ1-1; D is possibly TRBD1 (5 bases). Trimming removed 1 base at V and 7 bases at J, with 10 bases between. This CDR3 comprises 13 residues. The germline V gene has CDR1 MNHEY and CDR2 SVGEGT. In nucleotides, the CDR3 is TGTGCCAGCAGTTACTTCCGGGGCAGTGAAGCTTTCTTT. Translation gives CASSYFRGSEAFF.

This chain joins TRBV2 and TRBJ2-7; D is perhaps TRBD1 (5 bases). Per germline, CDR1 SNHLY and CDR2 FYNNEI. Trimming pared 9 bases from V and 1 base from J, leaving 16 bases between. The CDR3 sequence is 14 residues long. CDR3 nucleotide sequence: TGTGCCAGTTTAGGGGAAGACGAATCCTACGAGCAGTACGTC. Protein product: CASLGEDESYEQYV.

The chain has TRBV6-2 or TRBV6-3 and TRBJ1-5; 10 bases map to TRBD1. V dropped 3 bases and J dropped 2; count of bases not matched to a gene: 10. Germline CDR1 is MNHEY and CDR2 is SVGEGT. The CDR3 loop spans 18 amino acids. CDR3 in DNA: TGTGCCAGCAGTTATCCGGGACAGGGGATGTTGGGCAATCAGCCCCAGCATTTT. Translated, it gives CASSYPGQGMLGNQPQHF.

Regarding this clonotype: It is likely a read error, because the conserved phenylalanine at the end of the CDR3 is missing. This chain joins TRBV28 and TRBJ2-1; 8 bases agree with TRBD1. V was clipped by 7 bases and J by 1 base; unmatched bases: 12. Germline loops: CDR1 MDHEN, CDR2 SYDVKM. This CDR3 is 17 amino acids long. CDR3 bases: TGTGCCAGCACCCACCCCGGACAGGGAGGATCCTACAATGAGCAGTTCTGC. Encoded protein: CASTHPGQGGSYNEQFC.

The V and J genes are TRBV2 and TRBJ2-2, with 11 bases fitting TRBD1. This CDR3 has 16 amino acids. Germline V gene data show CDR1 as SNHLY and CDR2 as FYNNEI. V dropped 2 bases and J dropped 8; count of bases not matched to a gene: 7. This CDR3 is CASSESRTGGSGELFF. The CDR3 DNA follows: TGTGCCAGCAGTGAAAGTAGGACAGGGGGCTCTGGGGAGCTGTTTTTT.

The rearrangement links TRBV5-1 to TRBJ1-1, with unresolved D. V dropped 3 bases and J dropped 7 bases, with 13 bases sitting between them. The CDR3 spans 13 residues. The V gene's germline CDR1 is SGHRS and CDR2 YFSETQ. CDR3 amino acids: CASSSRGQIEAFF. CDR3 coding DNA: TGCGCCAGCAGCTCCCGTGGGCAGATTGAAGCTTTCTTT.

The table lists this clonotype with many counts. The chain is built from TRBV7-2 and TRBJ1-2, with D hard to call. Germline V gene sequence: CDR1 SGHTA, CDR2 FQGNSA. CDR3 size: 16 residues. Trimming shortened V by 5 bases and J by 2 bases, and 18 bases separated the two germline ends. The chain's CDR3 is CASSDITIPTNYGYTF. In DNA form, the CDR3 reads TGTGCCAGCAGCGACATAACAATACCCACCAACTATGGCTACACCTTC.

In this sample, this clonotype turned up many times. CDR3 DNA: TGTGCCAGCGGGCGACCACCGGGGGGCACGAACACTGAAGCTTTCTTT. The encoded protein is CASGRPPGGTNTEAFF. The gene calls are TRBV6-5 and TRBJ1-1; D possibly corresponds to TRBD1 (6 bases). Germline V CDR1 and CDR2: MNHEY, SVGAGI. The CDR3 is made up of 16 amino acids. V was cut by 8 bases and J by 1 base, with 20 bases left in between.

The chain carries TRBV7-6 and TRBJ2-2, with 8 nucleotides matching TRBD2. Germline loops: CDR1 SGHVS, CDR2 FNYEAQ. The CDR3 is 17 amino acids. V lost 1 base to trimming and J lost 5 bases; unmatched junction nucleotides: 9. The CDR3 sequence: CASSLGALGTRTGELFF. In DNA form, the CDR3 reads TGTGCCAGCAGCTTAGGGGCCCTCGGGACTAGAACCGGGGAGCTGTTTTTT.

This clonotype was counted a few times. The CDR3 sequence is CASSPPGANEAFF. DNA of the CDR3: TGTGCCAGCAGCCCCCCTGGGGCGAATGAAGCTTTCTTT. This chain links TRBV7-9 with TRBJ1-1, with a tentative D call TRBD1 (5 bases). Germline values: CDR1 SEHNR, CDR2 FQNEAQ (reference sequence). This CDR3 is built from 13 residues. V was shortened by 5 bases and J by 7 bases, with 14 bases between the two germline ends.

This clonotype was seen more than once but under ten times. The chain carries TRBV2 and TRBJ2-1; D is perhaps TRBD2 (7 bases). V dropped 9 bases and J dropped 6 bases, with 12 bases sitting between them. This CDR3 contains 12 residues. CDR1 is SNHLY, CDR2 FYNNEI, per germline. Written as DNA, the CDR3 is TGTGCCAGTGGGGGGGGGCGCAATGAGCAGTTCTTC. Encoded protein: CASGGGRNEQFF.

The CDR3 sequence: CASSSGTGSLLSEQFF. The CDR3 nucleotides read TGTGCCAGCAGTTCCGGGACAGGGAGTCTCTTAAGTGAGCAGTTCTTC. J is TRBJ2-1 and V is TRBV7-9; TRBD1 aligns across 9 bases. The CDR3 is 16 amino acids. The J segment lost 9 bases and the V segment lost 6 bases, leaving 15 bases of the junction unmatched. Germline CDR1 SEHNR, CDR2 FQNEAQ (reference sequence).

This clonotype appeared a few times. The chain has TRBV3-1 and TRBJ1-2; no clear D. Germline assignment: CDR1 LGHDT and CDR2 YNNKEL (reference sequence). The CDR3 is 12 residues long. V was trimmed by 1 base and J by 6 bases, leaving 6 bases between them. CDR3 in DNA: TGTGCCAGCAGCCAAGGGTGGGATGGCTACACCTTC. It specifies CASSQGWDGYTF.

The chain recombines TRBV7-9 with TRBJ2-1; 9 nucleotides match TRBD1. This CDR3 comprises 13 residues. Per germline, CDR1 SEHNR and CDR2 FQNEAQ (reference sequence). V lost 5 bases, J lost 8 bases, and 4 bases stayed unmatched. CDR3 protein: CASSGQGRDEQFF. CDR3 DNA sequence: TGTGCCAGCAGCGGACAGGGGCGGGATGAGCAGTTCTTC.

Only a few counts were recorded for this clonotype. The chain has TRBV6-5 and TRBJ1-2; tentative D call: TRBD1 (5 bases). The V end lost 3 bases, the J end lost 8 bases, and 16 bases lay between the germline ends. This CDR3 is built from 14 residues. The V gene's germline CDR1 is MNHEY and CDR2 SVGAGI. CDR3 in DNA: TGTGCCAGCAGTTATCTGGACTCGGGGCAGGGCTACACCTTC. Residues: CASSYLDSGQGYTF.

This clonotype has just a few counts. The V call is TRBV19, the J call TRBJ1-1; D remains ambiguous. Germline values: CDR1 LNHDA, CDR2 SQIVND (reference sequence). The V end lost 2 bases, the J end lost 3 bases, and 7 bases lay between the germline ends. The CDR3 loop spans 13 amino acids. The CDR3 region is CASSIMAYTEAFF. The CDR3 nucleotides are TGTGCCAGTAGTATAATGGCGTACACTGAAGCTTTCTTT.

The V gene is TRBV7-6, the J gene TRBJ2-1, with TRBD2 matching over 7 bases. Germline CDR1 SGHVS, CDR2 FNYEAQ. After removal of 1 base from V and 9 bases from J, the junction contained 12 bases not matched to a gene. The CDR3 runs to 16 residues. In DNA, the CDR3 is TGTGCCAGCAGCTTAGAATGGGGGGGATATACGATTGAGCAGTTCTTC. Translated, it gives CASSLEWGGYTIEQFF.

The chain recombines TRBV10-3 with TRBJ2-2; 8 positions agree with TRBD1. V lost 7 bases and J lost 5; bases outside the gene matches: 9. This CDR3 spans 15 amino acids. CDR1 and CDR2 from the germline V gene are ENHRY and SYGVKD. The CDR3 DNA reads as TGTGCCATCACCGTTGACAGGGGAGGAACCGGGGAGCTGTTTTTT. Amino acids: CAITVDRGGTGELFF.

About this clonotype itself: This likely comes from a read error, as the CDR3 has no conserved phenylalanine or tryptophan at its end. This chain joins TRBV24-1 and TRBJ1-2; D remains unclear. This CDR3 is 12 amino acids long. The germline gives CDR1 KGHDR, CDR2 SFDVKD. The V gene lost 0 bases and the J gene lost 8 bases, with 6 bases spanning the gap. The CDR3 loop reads CATSDLLWGYTS. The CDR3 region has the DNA TGTGCCACCAGTGATTTGCTATGGGGCTACACCTCC.

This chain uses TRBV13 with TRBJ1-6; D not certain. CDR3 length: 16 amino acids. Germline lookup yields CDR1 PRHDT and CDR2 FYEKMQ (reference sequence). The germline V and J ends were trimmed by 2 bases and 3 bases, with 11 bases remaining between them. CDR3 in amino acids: CASSLKGWDYNSPLHF. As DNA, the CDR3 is TGTGCCAGCAGCTTAAAGGGCTGGGACTATAATTCACCCCTCCACTTT.

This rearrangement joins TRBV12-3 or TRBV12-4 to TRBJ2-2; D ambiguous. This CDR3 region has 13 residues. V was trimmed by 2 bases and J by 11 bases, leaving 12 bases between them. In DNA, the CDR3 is TGTGCCAGCAGTTTACCAGGAGACGAAGAGCTGTTTTTT. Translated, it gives CASSLPGDEELFF.

CDR3 DNA sequence: TGTGCCAGCAGTGAAACCGGGACAGTCCAAGAGACCCAGTACTTC. This translates into CASSETGTVQETQYF. The rearrangement links TRBV2 to TRBJ2-5; the match to TRBD1 covers 7 bases. The V and J ends lost 2 bases and 1 base, in that order; junction bases with no gene match: 4. Per germline, CDR1 SNHLY and CDR2 FYNNEI. This CDR3 has 15 amino acids.